What follows are 28 T cell receptor beta chains derived from one specimen sequenced in a study of blood T cell repertoires in COVID-19. This table comes from immunoSEQ multiplex PCR, and its TCRdb copy is limited to in-frame clones, with some not included. Altogether over 10,000 clones are present, 80% to 90% being singletons, with the ten largest covering roughly 29%. Sample: peripheral blood. These receptors came from a human donor in a cohort sampled during active COVID-19.

The chain carries TRBV3-1 (or the pseudogene TRBV3-2) and TRBJ2-2; D is perhaps TRBD2 (5 bases). The CDR3 runs 15 residues. Germline lookup yields CDR1 LGHDT and CDR2 YNNKEL (reference sequence). V was shortened by 3 bases and J by 4 bases, with 12 bases between the two germline ends. The CDR3 DNA sequence: TGTGCCAGCAGCCACAACCTAGGGAGCACCGGGGAGCTGTTTTTT. Translated: CASSHNLGSTGELFF.

The CDR3 DNA is TGTGCTAGTGGTAGAGGGACAGATGGGGAAAAACTGTTTTTT. Translation: CASGRGTDGEKLFF. The rearrangement links TRBV12-5 to TRBJ1-4; 7 bases are shared with TRBD1. Germline lookup yields CDR1 LGHNT and CDR2 FRNRAP. J lost 8 bases, V lost 5 bases, and 8 bases had no gene match. CDR3 length equals 14 residues.

The J gene is TRBJ1-1, the V gene TRBV4-1, with 7 bases fitting TRBD1. The CDR3 sequence is 14 residues long. Germline values: CDR1 MGHRA, CDR2 YSYEKL. The trim removed 5 bases at V and 3 bases at J, leaving 6 bases unmatched. The DNA for the CDR3 is TGCGCCAGCAGCAGACAGGGTACGGACACTGAAGCTTTCTTT. This sequence encodes CASSRQGTDTEAFF.

The rearrangement joins TRBV21-1 to TRBJ2-7; the table assigns TRBD1, which was not confirmed against the DNA. TRBV21-1 is a pseudogene segment. The CDR3 contains 17 residues. The CDR3 bases are TGTGCCAGCTACGGCCGCCCACGGCCAAAGGGGGCCGACGAGCAGTACTTC. Translation: CASYGRPRPKGADEQYF.

The V gene is TRBV19, the J gene TRBJ1-6; D uncertain. Germline CDR1 reads LNHDA; CDR2 reads SQIVND (reference sequence). V was shortened by 3 bases and J by 7 bases, with 19 bases between the two germline ends. The CDR3 has 17 amino acids. In DNA, the CDR3 is TGTGCCAGTAGTATGATGCTAGCGGGATGGGAAAATTCACCCCTCCACTTT. This sequence encodes CASSMMLAGWENSPLHF.

V is TRBV2 and J is TRBJ2-3; 7 bases fit TRBD2. The CDR3 extends over 18 amino acids. After removal of 0 bases from V and 1 base from J, the junction contained 10 bases not matched to a gene. Germline V CDR1 and CDR2: SNHLY, FYNNEI. The CDR3 loop is CASSEALRGGGRTDTQYF. Here the CDR3 DNA reads TGTGCCAGCAGTGAAGCGCTTCGTGGCGGGGGACGCACAGATACGCAGTATTTT.

V and J are TRBV14 and TRBJ2-6; D may be TRBD1 (5 bases). From germline, CDR1 is SGHDN and CDR2 FVKESK. The CDR3 has 15 residues. Trimming stripped 4 bases from V and 0 bases from J, with 7 bases between. In DNA, the CDR3 is TGTGCCAGCAGCCGCGACAGCTCTGGGGCCAACGTCCTGACTTTC. Translating gives CASSRDSSGANVLTF.

This sequence joins TRBV19 and TRBJ2-7; D gene uncertain. Trimming stripped 3 bases from V and 2 bases from J, with 17 bases between. The CDR3 spans 16 residues. Per germline, CDR1 LNHDA and CDR2 SQIVND (reference sequence). CDR3 sequence reads: CASSMNLMGPTYEQYF. The CDR3 DNA sequence: TGTGCCAGTAGTATGAACCTCATGGGCCCTACCTACGAGCAGTACTTC.

The chain carries TRBV29-1 and TRBJ2-7, with TRBD2 as a possible D gene (5 bases). The CDR3 sequence is 11 residues long. CDR1 and CDR2 from the germline V gene are SQVTM and ANQGSEA. Between the trimmed V and J ends, which lost 3 bases and 4 bases, there was a span of 7 bases. CDR3: CSVDGGYEQYF. CDR3 DNA sequence: TGCAGCGTTGATGGCGGGTACGAGCAGTACTTC.

The chain uses TRBV5-1 and TRBJ2-7; 10 bases agree with TRBD2. This CDR3 spans 14 amino acids. Germline V gene lookup returns CDR1 SGHRS and CDR2 YFSETQ. Unmatched junction bases numbered 1, after V lost 1 base and J lost 3 bases. The CDR3 DNA sequence: TGCGCCAGCAGCTTGACTAGCGGGGTCTACGAGCAGTACTTC. Translation: CASSLTSGVYEQYF.

The genes are TRBV21-1 and TRBJ1-6; the D segment call TRBD1 is taken from the table without a DNA check. TRBV21-1 is a pseudogene segment. The CDR3 runs 16 residues. The CDR3 here is CASSGPRTGVCSPLHF. CDR3 nucleotides: TGTGCCAGCAGCGGGCCCCGGACAGGGGTTTGTTCACCCCTCCACTTT.

This chain joins TRBV28 and TRBJ1-4; D remains unclear. This CDR3 contains 15 residues. CDR1 is MDHEN, CDR2 SYDVKM, per germline. Trimming removed 4 bases at V and 7 bases at J, with 16 bases between. In nucleotides, the CDR3 is TGTGCCAGCAGTTCCTCAGGCCATCGTAGTGAAAAACTGTTTTTT. Its protein is CASSSSGHRSEKLFF.

The rearrangement links TRBV3-1 (or the pseudogene TRBV3-2) to TRBJ1-1, with D perhaps TRBD1 (5 bases). V was pared by 3 bases and J by 0 bases, with 8 bases between. This CDR3 region has 14 residues. Germline V CDR1 and CDR2: LGHDT, YNNKEL (reference sequence). The CDR3 DNA sequence: TGTGCCAGCAGCCATAACAGGATGAACACTGAAGCTTTCTTT. It yields the protein CASSHNRMNTEAFF.

The chain is built from TRBV11-3 and TRBJ2-2; perhaps TRBD1 as D (6 bases). CDR1 and CDR2 from the germline V gene are SGHNT and YENEEA. This CDR3 has 16 residues. Trimming stripped 4 bases from V and 7 bases from J, with 19 bases between. Here the CDR3 DNA reads TGTGCCAGCAGCTCCCGCACAGGGAATCTCGGCGGGGAGCTGTTTTTT. This codes for CASSSRTGNLGGELFF.

This chain uses TRBV10-3 with TRBJ2-7, with TRBD1 identical over 7 bases. The V segment lost 0 bases and the J segment 4 bases; nucleotides outside the gene matches: 9. CDR1 is ENHRY, CDR2 SYGVKD, per germline. The CDR3 runs 16 residues. As DNA, the CDR3 is TGTGCCATCAGTGAGTCAGCTGGGACAGCAGATTACGAGCAGTACTTC. As protein: CAISESAGTADYEQYF.

The V gene is TRBV5-1, the J gene TRBJ2-3; the match to TRBD2 covers 8 bases. The V segment lost 5 bases and the J segment 0 bases; nucleotides outside the gene matches: 11. The length of the CDR3 is 17 residues. Germline V gives CDR1 SGHRS, CDR2 YFSETQ. The CDR3 DNA reads as TGCGCCAGCAGTTTCGGGGGAGGACTAGCTAGCACAGATACGCAGTATTTT. Encoded protein: CASSFGGGLASTDTQYF.

The gene calls are TRBV24-1 and TRBJ1-1, with 10 nucleotides matching TRBD1. V trimming: 2 bases; J trimming: 11 bases; junction bases outside the gene matches: 7. The germline gives CDR1 KGHDR, CDR2 SFDVKD. The CDR3 is made up of 14 amino acids. The CDR3 coding sequence is TGTGCCACCAGTGATTCGACCGACAGGGGGCGGGCTTTCTTT. This codes for CATSDSTDRGRAFF.

This chain links TRBV4-1 with TRBJ2-7; 11 bases align to TRBD2. The germline CDR1 and CDR2 sequences are MGHRA and YSYEKL. V lost 1 base to trimming and J lost 4 bases; unmatched junction nucleotides: 15. This CDR3 is 19 amino acids long. CDR3 sequence (DNA): TGCGCCAGCAGCCAAGCCCCAGCAGAGGTAGCGGGGGGGCATTACGAGCAGTACTTC. This codes for CASSQAPAEVAGGHYEQYF.

This clone was seen only once. The rearrangement uses TRBV2 and TRBJ2-7; TRBD1 is a possible D gene (5 bases). The CDR3 is made up of 14 amino acids. Trimming pared 2 bases from V and 3 bases from J, leaving 11 bases between. Germline V lookup: CDR1 SNHLY, CDR2 FYNNEI. Written as DNA, the CDR3 is TGTGCCAGCAGTGAACAAGGGGCAGGCTACGAGCAGTACTTC. Translation: CASSEQGAGYEQYF.

CDR3 sequence: CASSQDLGLGYSGETQYF. CDR3 DNA: TGTGCCAGCAGCCAAGATCTTGGGCTTGGTTATAGCGGGGAGACCCAGTACTTC. J is TRBJ2-5 and V is TRBV4-2; 7 bases agree with TRBD2. Germline CDR1 is LGHNA and CDR2 is YNFKEQ. The CDR3 runs to 18 residues. Trimming at V came to 0 bases and at J to 5 bases, leaving 15 bases not matched to a gene.

This clone was recorded once. This chain joins TRBV7-2 and TRBJ2-1, with TRBD2 matching 8 bases. Germline V lookup: CDR1 SGHTA, CDR2 FQGNSA. V lost 5 bases and J lost 9; bases outside the gene matches: 12. The CDR3 is made up of 15 amino acids. CDR3 bases: TGTGCCAGCAGCCCCGCCGGAGCGGGGGTAACTGAGCAGTTCTTC. Amino acid sequence: CASSPAGAGVTEQFF.

This clone appeared a few times. The DNA for the CDR3 is TGTGCCAGCAGGCCCAGGGGGCGCGGCAACACCATATATTTT. This gives the protein CASRPRGRGNTIYF. The chain has TRBV6-5 and TRBJ1-3; 8 bases align to TRBD1. J lost 7 bases, V lost 6 bases, and 8 bases had no gene match. CDR1 and CDR2 from the germline V gene are MNHEY and SVGAGI. The CDR3 extends over 14 amino acids.

This chain links TRBV21-1 with TRBJ1-6; TRBD1, the D gene given by the table, was not confirmed from the DNA. TRBV21-1 is a known pseudogene. This CDR3 is 15 amino acids long. CDR3 protein: CASRPGEFNNSPLHF. The CDR3 DNA is TGTGCCAGCCGACCAGGGGAATTTAATAATTCACCCCTCCACTTT.

The chain uses TRBV9 and TRBJ2-1; TRBD2 aligns across 11 bases. The CDR3 extends over 15 amino acids. Germline V lookup: CDR1 SGDLS, CDR2 YYNGEE. The junction had 6 bases not matched to a gene; V was cut back by 4 bases and J by 6 bases. DNA of the CDR3: TGTGCCAGCAGCTTTAGGGGGACTAGCGGCAATGAGCAGTTCTTC. It is translated as CASSFRGTSGNEQFF.

The rearrangement uses TRBV19 and TRBJ1-5; tentative D call: TRBD1 (6 bases). The germline V and J ends were trimmed by 10 bases and 2 bases, with 18 bases remaining between them. Germline V gene sequence: CDR1 LNHDA, CDR2 SQIVND (reference sequence). This CDR3 comprises 15 residues. CDR3 bases: TGTGCCACCGAAGGAACTAAGGGGGGCAATCAGCCCCAGCATTTT. Its protein is CATEGTKGGNQPQHF.

The rearrangement joins TRBV24-1 to TRBJ2-7, with 9 positions matching TRBD1. Germline CDR1 KGHDR, CDR2 SFDVKD. This CDR3 is built from 16 residues. The trim removed 4 bases at V and 2 bases at J, leaving 8 bases unmatched. CDR3 loop: CATSDPGQGRTYEQYF. The CDR3 DNA reads as TGTGCCACCAGTGACCCCGGACAGGGGAGAACCTACGAGCAGTACTTC.

The CDR3 spells CASSLGSGTGDGNTIYF. DNA of the CDR3: TGTGCCAGCAGCTTAGGTTCCGGGACAGGGGACGGAAACACCATATATTTT. The rearrangement uses TRBV7-8 and TRBJ1-3, with 10 bases identical to TRBD1. Germline loops: CDR1 SGHVS, CDR2 FQNEAQ. The CDR3 loop spans 17 amino acids. J gave up 4 bases and V 1 base, and 7 bases lay outside the gene matches.

J is TRBJ2-7 and V is TRBV18; perhaps TRBD1 as D (6 bases). Between the trimmed V and J ends, which lost 6 bases and 3 bases, there was a span of 12 bases. Germline V lookup: CDR1 KGHSH, CDR2 LQKENI. The CDR3 sequence is 13 residues long. This CDR3 reads CASSGASDYEQYF. The CDR3 region has the DNA TGTGCCAGCTCGGGGGCGTCCGACTACGAGCAGTACTTC.